A selection of T cell receptor beta chains follows, all from one sample in a study of T cells expressing NK-cell markers. Each CDR3 protein gets one entry in TCRdb, which reprocessed the 5' RACE reads and gives no DNA. Recorded for this sample: a few hundred thousand distinct CDR3 sequences. The sample taken for sequencing was blood T cells: a sorted CD56 or NKG2C T cell subset, CD4+ or CD8+ T cells, or bulk PBMC T cells (not recorded which). Receptor source: a man aged 18 to 69 in good health. CDR3s include the opening cysteine and the closing phenylalanine or tryptophan. Fields, in order: J gene, V gene, CDR3 protein.

>TRBJ1-2|TRBV20-1
CSASLGGRNYGYTF
>TRBJ1-5|TRBV12-3/TRBV12-4
CASTWGKSNQPQHF
>TRBJ2-3|TRBV27
CASSSRVSTDTQYF
>TRBJ2-3|TRBV6-7
CASSYQGTPRRDTQYF
>TRBJ2-5|TRBV11-2
CASSLVFWGGETQYF
>TRBJ2-5|TRBV7-2
CASSLALKMETQYF
>TRBJ2-5|TRBV20-1
CSARDSRDSRETQYF
>TRBJ1-5|TRBV6-2/TRBV6-3
CASRVAGTGLNQPQHF
>TRBJ2-7|TRBV27
CASSLGLAETYEQYF
>TRBJ1-2|TRBV6-1
CATKVGFLNNYGYTF
>TRBJ2-3|TRBV9
CASALGGADTQYF
>TRBJ2-5|TRBV11-2
CASSLVSGGAKETQYF
>TRBJ1-6|TRBV7-2
CASSLGPNSPLHF
>TRBJ1-1|TRBV20-1
CSARDLADLTVEAFF
>TRBJ2-1|TRBV20-1
CSARRNSGGTYNEQFF
>TRBJ2-5|TRBV27
CASSLSPGTSKTQYF
>TRBJ1-4|TRBV20-1
CSAGRGGINEKLFF
>TRBJ2-4|TRBV28
CASTPLNIQYF
>TRBJ2-2|TRBV5-1
CASKGQSNTGELFF
>TRBJ2-3|TRBV7-2
CASSSRVHTDTQYF
>TRBJ2-6|TRBV28
CASSPSGQASGANVLTF
>TRBJ2-2|TRBV5-4
CASSFEGIGTGELFF
>TRBJ2-5|TRBV12-3/TRBV12-4
CASSLGTRLGWETQYF
>TRBJ1-3|TRBV5-6
CASSLTGASSGNTIYF
>TRBJ2-7|TRBV12-3/TRBV12-4
CASSQQKVFSYEQYF
>TRBJ1-5|TRBV7-9
CASSLGGTDNQPQHF